These T cell receptor beta chains were read from a single sample in a study of T cell responses to AZD1222 COVID-19 vaccine. The table came from immunoSEQ multiplex PCR; TCRdb's copy has only in-frame clones and leaves some out. Of 150,000 to 200,000 clones listed, roughly 88% are singletons. Material: peripheral blood, obtained on day 0 of AZD1222 vaccination. The receptors were sampled from an adult in good health. The CDR3 runs from the conserved cysteine through the conserved F or W. Fields, in order: D gene, V gene, J gene, clone size, CDR3 DNA, CDR3 protein. A D gene is named only where the DNA matches it firmly. Where a row states a size, it is once, few, many or the class of an expanded clone; other rows omit it.

.,TRBV3-1/TRBV3-2,TRBJ2-5,.,TGTGCCAGCAGCCAGTGGCAAGAGACCCAGTACTTC,CASSQWQETQYF
.,TRBV2,TRBJ1-2,.,TGTGCCAGCAGCCCTCCGACAGAGAACTATGGCTACACCTTC,CASSPPTENYGYTF
.,TRBV28,TRBJ2-7,.,TGTGCCAGCAGCCACCGGGTGTCCGGGACGTCCTTCTCCTACGAGCAGTACTTC,CASSHRVSGTSFSYEQYF
TRBD2,TRBV3-1/TRBV3-2,TRBJ2-2,.,TGTGCCAGCAGCCAAGCGCGGGGGACGAACACCGGGGAGCTGTTTTTT,CASSQARGTNTGELFF
.,TRBV7-3,TRBJ1-5,.,TGTGCCAGCAGCTTAATTGGGGATCAGCCCCAGCATTTT,CASSLIGDQPQHF
.,TRBV19,TRBJ1-2,.,TGTGCCAGTAGTATAGGGGGAGACTATGGCTACACCTTC,CASSIGGDYGYTF
TRBD1,TRBV5-1,TRBJ2-7,.,TGCGCCAGCAGCCCCCACAGGGGGCGTGAGCAGTACTTC,CASSPHRGREQYF
TRBD1,TRBV10-3,TRBJ1-4,few,TGTGCCATCAGTGAGCGGTTGACAGGGGCTAATGAAAAACTGTTTTTT,CAISERLTGANEKLFF
TRBD1,TRBV4-2,TRBJ1-2,.,TGTGCCAGCAGCCAGACCCTCGGACAGGACCTTAAATCTGGCTACACCTTC,CASSQTLGQDLKSGYTF
.,TRBV30,TRBJ1-2,.,TGTGCCTGGAGTGTCCCGCACAAAGGAAACTATGGCTACACCTTC,CAWSVPHKGNYGYTF
.,TRBV30,TRBJ1-6,few,TGTGCCTGGAGTGTACCGATAGAGATGAATTCACCCCTCCACTTT,CAWSVPIEMNSPLHF
.,TRBV5-1,TRBJ2-7,.,TGCGCCAGCACCGGGATCTACGAGCAGTACTTC,CASTGIYEQYF
.,TRBV2,TRBJ2-1,.,TGTGCCACCTCAGGAGGGGGTACAGGTGAGCAGTTCTTC,CATSGGGTGEQFF
TRBD1,TRBV5-1,TRBJ2-3,.,TGCGCCAGCAGCTTGGCAACAGGGGGCGGCGCAGATACGCAGTATTTT,CASSLATGGGADTQYF
.,TRBV11-2,TRBJ1-1,.,TGTGCCAGCAGCTTAGCCCCCAGGGCGGGAAACACTGAAGCTTTCTTT,CASSLAPRAGNTEAFF
.,TRBV7-6,TRBJ1-2,.,TGTGCCAGCAGCCGGGCAGGGAACGGCTACACCTTC,CASSRAGNGYTF
.,TRBV6-5,TRBJ1-5,.,TGTGCCAGCAAGAGGGGCGGCAATCAGCCCCAGCATTTT,CASKRGGNQPQHF
TRBD1,TRBV3-1/TRBV3-2,TRBJ2-7,.,TGTGCCAGCAGCCCCCATCCCGGGACAGGGGCATACGAGCAGTACTTC,CASSPHPGTGAYEQYF
.,TRBV27,TRBJ2-1,.,TGTGCCAGCAGTTTGCGGCAGGTCCTTATAACCGGCAATGAGCAGTTCTTC,CASSLRQVLITGNEQFF
.,TRBV5-6,TRBJ1-6,.,TGTGCCAGCAGCTTGGGGGTAGGGTCACCCCTCCACTTT,CASSLGVGSPLHF
.,TRBV6-6,TRBJ2-7,.,TGTGCCAGCACCCCCTCATCCGGGAACGCCTACGAGCAGTACTTC,CASTPSSGNAYEQYF
TRBD2,TRBV10-1,TRBJ2-3,.,TGCGCCAGCATTAAGCTAGCGGAGAACACAGATACGCAGTATTTT,CASIKLAENTDTQYF
TRBD1,TRBV6-6,TRBJ1-1,.,TGTGCCAGCAGTTACTCCCCGGACAGGGGGCAAACTGAAGCTTTCTTT,CASSYSPDRGQTEAFF
TRBD1,TRBV7-3,TRBJ1-5,.,TGTGCCAGCAGCTTGGCAGGGGGATCCAATCAGCCCCAGCATTTT,CASSLAGGSNQPQHF
.,TRBV7-8,TRBJ1-2,.,TGTGCCAGCAGCTTAGCAGGCAGCTCCTATGGCTACACCTTC,CASSLAGSSYGYTF
.,TRBV14,TRBJ1-1,.,TGTGCCAGCAGCCAACGCGACAGGAGAAAAGAAGCTTTCTTT,CASSQRDRRKEAFF
TRBD1,TRBV28,TRBJ1-2,.,TGTGCCAGCAGTTCTCTTGGCAGGGGGAACTATGGCTACACCTTC,CASSSLGRGNYGYTF
.,TRBV7-2,TRBJ1-2,.,TGTGCCAGCAGCCTGCAGGTCCGCTATGGCTACACCTTC,CASSLQVRYGYTF
.,TRBV5-1,TRBJ2-3,.,TGCGCCAGCTTGGCGGGGTTCCGCACAGATACGCAGTATTTT,CASLAGFRTDTQYF
.,TRBV7-3,TRBJ2-1,.,TGTGCCAGCAGCTTACAGGGTCGGATTGGTGAGCAGTTCTTC,CASSLQGRIGEQFF
TRBD1,TRBV28,TRBJ1-4,.,TGTGCCAGCAGGCTCTTGACAGGGGGCCATGAAAAACTGTTTTTT,CASRLLTGGHEKLFF
.,TRBV9,TRBJ2-6,.,TGTGCCAGCAGCCCCGGGGGTACCATCTCTGGGGCCAACGTCCTGACTTTC,CASSPGGTISGANVLTF
.,TRBV2,TRBJ1-1,.,TGTGCCAGCAGTGTTTCCAGAATTACGGGAAAGGACACTGAAGCTTTCTTT,CASSVSRITGKDTEAFF
.,TRBV11-2,TRBJ2-3,once,TGTGCCAGCAGTCTACGGGGGGCAGGAACAGATACGCAGTATTTT,CASSLRGAGTDTQYF
.,TRBV5-4,TRBJ2-3,.,TGTGCCAGCAGCTTGGCTTTTGCCACAGATACGCAGTATTTT,CASSLAFATDTQYF
TRBD1,TRBV7-9,TRBJ1-1,.,TGTGCCAGCAGCCCCCGACAGGGATCCTCTGAAGCTTTCTTT,CASSPRQGSSEAFF
.,TRBV7-2,TRBJ1-2,.,TGTGCCAGCAGCTTAGTGGGGGCAGACTATGGCTACACCTTC,CASSLVGADYGYTF
.,TRBV2,TRBJ1-5,.,TGTGCCAGCAGTGATGGCAATCAGCCCCAGCATTTT,CASSDGNQPQHF
TRBD2,TRBV29-1,TRBJ2-3,.,TGCAGCTGGGGACTAGCGGGGAATGATGATACGCAGTATTTT,CSWGLAGNDDTQYF
.,TRBV2,TRBJ1-1,once,TGTGCCAGGTGGGGGGGAAACACTGAAGCTTTCTTT,CARWGGNTEAFF
.,TRBV30,TRBJ2-2,.,TGTGCCTGGAGTGTCAGCTACACCGGGGAGCTGTTTTTT,CAWSVSYTGELFF
.,TRBV18,TRBJ1-2,.,TGTGCCAGCTCACCAAAAGATGGGGGCCATGGCTACACCTTC,CASSPKDGGHGYTF
TRBD1,TRBV19,TRBJ2-1,.,TGTGCCAGTAGTCCCGGGACAGGGGTTACCTACAATGAGCAGTTCTTC,CASSPGTGVTYNEQFF
.,TRBV14,TRBJ2-3,.,TGTGCCAGCAGCCAAGATCAGCGGCTCACAGATACGCAGTATTTT,CASSQDQRLTDTQYF
.,TRBV19,TRBJ2-7,.,TGTGCCAGTAGTAACCCCCCCACCTACGAGCAGTACTTC,CASSNPPTYEQYF
.,TRBV10-3,TRBJ1-1,.,TGTGCCATCAGACCCGACAAAAACACTGAAGCTTTCTTT,CAIRPDKNTEAFF